This TCR beta chain was found in a study of OX40 agonist ivuxolimab in advanced cancers. Study background: Patients enrolled in dose escalation were diagnosed with hepatocellular carcinoma, melanoma, renal cell or head and neck cancer.

The CDR3 is 11 amino acids. In germline, CDR1 is LNHDA, CDR2 SQIVND (reference sequence). V was trimmed by 9 bases and J by 5 bases, leaving 11 bases between them. Some clones are missing from TCRdb's copy, which holds only in-frame ones; the method was immunoSEQ multiplex PCR. The sample holds about 52,000 clones, 85% to 90% seen once. This chain uses TRBV19 with TRBJ2-7; possibly TRBD1 for D (5 bases). The receptor was derived from an adult with an advanced solid tumor such as melanoma, head and neck, liver or kidney cancer. Material: CD4+ or CD8+ T cells sorted from blood, obtained in a trial of the OX40 agonist ivuxolimab. CDR3 in amino acids: CASQIRDEQYF. The CDR3 nucleotides read TGTGCCAGCCAAATCAGGGACGAGCAGTACTTC.